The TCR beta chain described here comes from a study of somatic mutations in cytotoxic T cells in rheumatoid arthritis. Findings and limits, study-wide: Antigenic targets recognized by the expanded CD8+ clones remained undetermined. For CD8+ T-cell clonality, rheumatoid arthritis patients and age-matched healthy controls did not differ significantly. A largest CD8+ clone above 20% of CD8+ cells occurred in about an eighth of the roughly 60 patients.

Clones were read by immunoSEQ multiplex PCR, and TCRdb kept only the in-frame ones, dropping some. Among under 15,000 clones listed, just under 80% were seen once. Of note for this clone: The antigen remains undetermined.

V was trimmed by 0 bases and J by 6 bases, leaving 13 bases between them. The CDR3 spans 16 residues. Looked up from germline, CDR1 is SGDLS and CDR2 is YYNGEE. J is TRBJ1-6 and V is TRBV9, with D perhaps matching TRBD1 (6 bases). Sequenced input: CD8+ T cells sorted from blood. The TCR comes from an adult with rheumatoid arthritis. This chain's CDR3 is CASSVAKDSPNSPLHF. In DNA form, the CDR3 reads TGTGCCAGCAGCGTAGCGAAGGACAGCCCTAATTCACCCCTCCACTTT. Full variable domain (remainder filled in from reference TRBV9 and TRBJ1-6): DSGVTQTPKHLITATGQRVTLRCSPRSGDLSVYWYQQSLDQGLQFLIQYYNGEERAKGNILERFSAQQFPDLHSELNLSSLELGDSALYFCASSVAKDSPNSPLHFGNGTRLTVT.